The present entry profiles one T cell receptor beta chain with its context. Its antigen is unidentified. The CDR3 runs to 13 residues. Germline-derived CDR1 and CDR2 are LNHDA and SQIVND (reference sequence). Trimming left V 3 bases short and J 5 bases short, with 8 bases between. The assay was immunoSEQ multiplex PCR, and TCRdb's table has in-frame clones only and misses some. The data hold 74,000 or so clones, with roughly 80% observed a single time. This sample stems from a study of T cell responses to AZD1222 COVID-19 vaccine. Broader study findings: Regions left unmutated in variants are reportedly the target of nearly half of spike-specific TCRs.

The material sequenced was peripheral blood, taken on day 0 of AZD1222 vaccination. The clonotype was recovered from an adult in good health. The J gene is TRBJ2-1, the V gene TRBV19; a weak D match, TRBD2 (5 bases). CDR3: CASSIWRDNEQFF. In DNA, the CDR3 is TGTGCCAGTAGTATTTGGCGGGACAATGAGCAGTTCTTC.